This TCR beta chain was found in a study of shared clonotypes between healthy human individuals. Regarding the study as a whole: Read depth was anticipated to influence clonotype sharing among donors.

Sequenced by immunoSEQ multiplex PCR; TCRdb stores in-frame clones only, minus some. This table has around 2.1 million clones, 90% to 96% appearing once. About this clone: Its antigen remains unknown.

Everyone who donated was a Caucasian adult who lived in Nashville, Tennessee. Germline V gene lookup returns CDR1 MNHEY and CDR2 SMNVEV (reference sequence). The CDR3 is made up of 15 amino acids. V was pared by 3 bases and J by 0 bases, with 9 bases between. The sample consisted of naive CD4+ T cells sorted from blood. As to subset: CD45RA+ positively selected. This TCR was sampled from a man between 18 and 35 years old in good health. This chain connects TRBV27 to TRBJ1-5; a possible D gene is TRBD1 (6 bases). The CDR3 region has the DNA TGTGCCAGCAGTTTCGGGACACTTAGCAATCAGCCCCAGCATTTT. It codes for CASSFGTLSNQPQHF.